These 30 T cell receptor beta chains came from one sample sequenced in a study of T cells after yellow fever vaccination. MiXCR was run by TCRdb on the 5' RACE reads, yielding one entry per CDR3 protein. The sample has a few hundred thousand distinct CDR3 sequences; under 15% are singletons. The source material was CD4+ T cells sorted from PBMCs, sampled 45 days after the yellow fever booster vaccination. The receptors were gathered from a man aged 30 to 39 who received the YFV17D yellow fever vaccine.

The chain combines TRBV11-2 with TRBJ2-7; 15 bases align to TRBD2. V shed 5 bases, J shed 7 bases, and the junction held 9 bases outside the gene matches. The germline V gene has CDR1 SGHAT and CDR2 FQNNGV. The CDR3 runs 16 residues. Here the CDR3 reads CASSRGLAGGRGEQYF. Here the CDR3 DNA reads TGTGCCAGCAGCCGGGGACTAGCGGGAGGACGAGGAGAGCAGTACTTC.

The chain links TRBV9 to TRBJ2-5; TRBD2 matches at 9 bases. This CDR3 has 16 residues. Germline CDR1 SGDLS, CDR2 YYNGEE. Trimming took 4 bases from V and 2 from J; bases not matched to a gene: 9. The CDR3: CASSPRLAEPQETQYF. CDR3 sequence (DNA): TGTGCCAGCAGCCCAAGACTAGCGGAGCCTCAAGAGACCCAGTACTTC. Full variable domain (rest looked up from reference TRBV9 and TRBJ2-5): DSGVTQTPKHLITATGQRVTLRCSPRSGDLSVYWYQQSLDQGLQFLIQYYNGEERAKGNILERFSAQQFPDLHSELNLSSLELGDSALYFCASSPRLAEPQETQYFGPGTRLLVL.

In its sample, this clonotype was seen a few times. The V and J genes are TRBV12-3 or TRBV12-4 and TRBJ2-2; 10 nucleotides agree with TRBD2. This CDR3 contains 16 residues. V dropped 3 bases and J dropped 6; count of bases not matched to a gene: 7. The CDR3 DNA sequence: TGTGCCAGCAGTTTTACGGTAGCGGGGGGCTCCGGGGAGCTGTTTTTT. Encoded protein: CASSFTVAGGSGELFF.

This rearrangement joins TRBV28 to TRBJ2-5; D might be TRBD1 or TRBD2, each matching 5 bases. This CDR3 has 15 amino acids. Trimming stripped 1 base from V and 2 bases from J, with 11 bases between. Germline V gene lookup returns CDR1 MDHEN and CDR2 SYDVKM. CDR3 region: CASSLLLGVQETQYF. The CDR3 DNA is TGTGCCAGCAGTTTATTATTGGGGGTACAAGAGACCCAGTACTTC.

The chain uses TRBV7-8 and TRBJ2-1, with a possible D match to TRBD2 (6 bases). This CDR3 region has 14 residues. Germline CDR1 and CDR2: SGHVS and FQNEAQ. Trimming took 4 bases from V and 7 from J, leaving 14 bases between them. The CDR3 protein is CASSSSVLHNEQFF. The CDR3 nucleotides read TGTGCCAGCAGCTCTAGCGTTCTGCATAATGAGCAGTTCTTC.

The chain links TRBV5-1 to TRBJ2-7; D is undetermined. CDR1 and CDR2 from the germline V gene are SGHRS and YFSETQ. This CDR3 has 15 residues. Trimming stripped 4 bases from V and 4 bases from J, with 18 bases between. The CDR3: CASSPRTAGSYEQYF. The CDR3 DNA follows: TGCGCCAGCAGCCCCAGGACGGCTGGGTCTTACGAGCAGTACTTC.

This clonotype was recorded a few times. The chain employs TRBV20-1 and TRBJ2-2, with D perhaps matching TRBD2 (7 bases). CDR3 length: 14 amino acids. CDR1 and CDR2 (germline): DFQATT, SNEGSKA (reference sequence). V was clipped by 3 bases and J by 5 bases, with 13 bases between them. The DNA of the CDR3 is TGCAGTGCTAGGGAGGGGGGGGGAACCGGGGAGCTGTTTTTT. Encoded protein: CSAREGGGTGELFF.

A few counts support this clonotype. V gene TRBV20-1 combines with J gene TRBJ2-7, with D perhaps assigned TRBD1 or TRBD2 (5 bases each). This CDR3 is built from 13 residues. CDR1 and CDR2 (germline): DFQATT, SNEGSKA (reference sequence). Between the trimmed V and J ends, which lost 6 bases and 7 bases, there was a span of 19 bases. In DNA, the CDR3 is TGCAGTGCCCTCCCCGGGGCACCTAGAGAGCAGTACTTC. Its translation is CSALPGAPREQYF.

The chain combines TRBV5-1 with TRBJ2-2; 7 bases align to TRBD1. Germline CDR1 is SGHRS and CDR2 is YFSETQ. There are 15 residues in the CDR3. V dropped 4 bases and J dropped 6; count of bases not matched to a gene: 9. CDR3 loop: CASSPHDRAPGELFF. CDR3 sequence (DNA): TGCGCCAGCAGCCCTCACGACAGGGCCCCCGGGGAGCTGTTTTTT.

The chain employs TRBV7-2 and TRBJ2-3; 8 nucleotides align to TRBD2. Germline V gives CDR1 SGHTA, CDR2 FQGNSA. V was pared by 4 bases and J by 4 bases, with 13 bases of the junction left unmatched. CDR3 length: 17 residues. CDR3: CASSSPPGTRKADTQYF. DNA of the CDR3: TGTGCCAGCAGCTCCCCCCCCGGGACTAGGAAGGCAGATACGCAGTATTTT.

This clonotype was picked up a small number of times. The chain links TRBV5-1 to TRBJ1-1; unclear D gene. The CDR3 spans 13 residues. CDR1 and CDR2 (germline): SGHRS, YFSETQ. Trimming removed 4 bases from V and 0 bases from J, with 7 bases in between. The DNA of the CDR3 is TGCGCCAGCAGCCCACAGCTGAACACTGAAGCTTTCTTT. Protein: CASSPQLNTEAFF.

This clonotype has just a few counts. The V and J genes are TRBV4-3 and TRBJ2-1, with 10 bases matching TRBD2. Trimming cost V 0 bases and J 7 bases; bases outside gene matches: 6. The CDR3 loop spans 16 amino acids. Germline V gives CDR1 LGHNA, CDR2 YSLEER. CDR3 sequence reads: CASSQDLAGVRNEQFF. The DNA for the CDR3 is TGCGCCAGCAGCCAAGACCTAGCGGGAGTGCGGAATGAGCAGTTCTTC.

This clonotype was seen a handful of times. The chain joins TRBV29-1 to TRBJ2-7; no reliable D call. The V end was cut by 6 bases, the J end by 3 bases, with 9 bases between. Germline CDR1 reads SQVTM; CDR2 reads ANQGSEA. The CDR3 length is 11 residues. The CDR3 reads CSVSNHYEQYF. CDR3 DNA: TGCAGCGTCTCAAACCACTACGAGCAGTACTTC.

In its sample, this clonotype was seen a few times. The rearrangement joins TRBV5-1 to TRBJ2-5; D is unclear. Germline CDR1 and CDR2: SGHRS and YFSETQ. V was cut by 3 bases and J by 4 bases, with 13 bases left in between. This CDR3 region has 14 residues. The CDR3 here is CASSSGSAVETQYF. As DNA, the CDR3 is TGCGCCAGCAGCTCCGGCTCCGCGGTAGAGACCCAGTACTTC.

In its sample, this clonotype was seen a few times. DNA for the CDR3: TGTGCCAGCAGCTTAATTTATGAGCTAGGGTGGGAGTACTTC. Amino acids: CASSLIYELGWEYF. The V gene is TRBV7-2, the J gene TRBJ2-5; no firm D call. V was trimmed by 2 bases and J by 12 bases, leaving 19 bases between them. Germline V gene lookup returns CDR1 SGHTA and CDR2 FQGNSA. The length of the CDR3 is 14 residues.

The chain combines TRBV7-2 with TRBJ2-7; the match to TRBD2 covers 10 bases. V lost 0 bases to trimming and J lost 1 base; unmatched junction nucleotides: 0. Per the germline V gene, CDR1 is SGHTA and CDR2 is FQGNSA. This CDR3 comprises 15 residues. CDR3 residues: CASSLAGLASYEQYF. CDR3 sequence (DNA): TGTGCCAGCAGCTTAGCGGGACTAGCGTCCTACGAGCAGTACTTC.

J is TRBJ2-7 and V is TRBV7-3; D unresolved. Trimming stripped 5 bases from V and 1 base from J, with 6 bases between. The germline gives CDR1 SGHTA, CDR2 FQGTGA. The CDR3 consists of 12 residues. Here the CDR3 reads CASSKNSYEQYF. The CDR3 DNA is TGTGCCAGCAGCAAAAATTCCTACGAGCAGTACTTC. Complete variable domain (other parts from reference TRBV7-3 and TRBJ2-7): GAGVSQTPSNKVTEKGKYVELRCDPISGHTALYWYRQSLGQGPEFLIYFQGTGAADDSGLPNDRFFAVRPEGSVSTLKIQRTERGDSAVYLCASSKNSYEQYFGPGTRLTVT.

In its sample, this clonotype was seen a few times. The rearrangement joins TRBV20-1 to TRBJ2-7; 8 bases line up with TRBD1. The germline CDR1 and CDR2 sequences are DFQATT and SNEGSKA (reference sequence). This CDR3 region has 12 residues. Trimming cost V 5 bases and J 1 base; bases outside gene matches: 1. The CDR3 here is CSAHRGSYEQYF. CDR3 DNA sequence: TGCAGTGCTCACAGGGGGTCCTACGAGCAGTACTTC.

The V gene is TRBV3-1, the J gene TRBJ2-7, with 12 bases aligning to TRBD1. CDR3 length: 17 amino acids. CDR1 and CDR2 (germline): LGHDT, YNNKEL (reference sequence). The V segment lost 4 bases and the J segment 5 bases; nucleotides outside the gene matches: 12. CDR3 sequence reads: CASSLLPWGQGANEQYF. The CDR3 nucleotides read TGTGCCAGCAGCCTCCTACCGTGGGGACAGGGGGCGAACGAGCAGTACTTC.

The gene calls are TRBV6-5 and TRBJ2-2; D call uncertain. The CDR3 contains 16 residues. The germline V gene encodes CDR1 MNHEY and CDR2 SVGAGI. Trimming shortened V by 0 bases and J by 7 bases, and 15 bases separated the two germline ends. The DNA for the CDR3 is TGTGCCAGCAGTTACTCGGTCCCGAGCATTCGCGGGGAGCTGTTTTTT. Translating it yields CASSYSVPSIRGELFF.

In its sample, this clonotype was seen a few times. This rearrangement joins TRBV6-5 to TRBJ2-7, with D possibly TRBD2 on 5 matching bases. Trimming pared 0 bases from V and 2 bases from J, leaving 8 bases between. There are 14 residues in the CDR3. Germline V gives CDR1 MNHEY, CDR2 SVGAGI. The CDR3 DNA reads TGTGCCAGCAGTTACTCCGAGGGCCCCTACGAGCAGTACTTC. Encoded protein: CASSYSEGPYEQYF.

The chain has TRBV6-5 and TRBJ1-1; 8 positions match TRBD1. The CDR3 runs 15 residues. Germline V CDR1 and CDR2: MNHEY, SVGAGI. V was clipped by 3 bases and J by 2 bases; unmatched bases: 5. CDR3 residues: CASSYDRGGNTEAFF. The CDR3 nucleotides are TGTGCCAGCAGTTATGACAGGGGAGGAAACACTGAAGCTTTCTTT.

The chain has TRBV5-1 and TRBJ2-7; TRBD2 might be the D (5 bases). The CDR3 extends over 14 amino acids. Trimming pared 4 bases from V and 2 bases from J, leaving 13 bases between. Germline assignment: CDR1 SGHRS and CDR2 YFSETQ. CDR3 DNA sequence: TGCGCCAGCAGCCTTGAAGAGGAGGCCTACGAGCAGTACTTC. Its protein is CASSLEEEAYEQYF.

The chain employs TRBV29-1 and TRBJ2-1; D may be TRBD1 (5 bases). V was pared by 3 bases and J by 7 bases, with 10 bases between. Per the germline V gene, CDR1 is SQVTM and CDR2 is ANQGSEA. CDR3 size: 12 residues. The CDR3: CSVDRTLNEQFF. The CDR3 DNA is TGCAGCGTTGATCGGACACTTAATGAGCAGTTCTTC.

This clonotype was seen only a few times. This chain links TRBV9 with TRBJ2-3; TRBD1 aligns across 10 bases. The CDR3 extends over 16 amino acids. CDR1 and CDR2 from the germline V gene are SGDLS and YYNGEE. The trim removed 4 bases at V and 6 bases at J, leaving 11 bases unmatched. Written as DNA, the CDR3 is TGTGCCAGCAGCTCCCGGACAGGGGGGATTTTGGATACGCAGTATTTT. Translated, it gives CASSSRTGGILDTQYF. Drawing the rest from reference TRBV9 and TRBJ2-3, the complete variable domain is DSGVTQTPKHLITATGQRVTLRCSPRSGDLSVYWYQQSLDQGLQFLIQYYNGEERAKGNILERFSAQQFPDLHSELNLSSLELGDSALYFCASSSRTGGILDTQYFGPGTRLTVL.

The gene calls are TRBV10-3 and TRBJ1-1, with TRBD1 matching over 7 bases. Germline values: CDR1 ENHRY, CDR2 SYGVKD. V trimming: 2 bases; J trimming: 4 bases; junction bases outside the gene matches: 7. The CDR3 covers 15 residues. The CDR3 loop is CAISERQTGVTEAFF. The CDR3 DNA follows: TGTGCCATCAGTGAGAGACAAACAGGGGTCACTGAAGCTTTCTTT.

The genes are TRBV12-3 or TRBV12-4 and TRBJ2-3; 9 positions match TRBD2. Unmatched junction bases numbered 12, after V lost 6 bases and J lost 11 bases. CDR3 length equals 14 residues. CDR3 DNA sequence: TGTGCCAGCAGATCACCGGGACTAGCTATGTGGCAGTATTTT. Its protein is CASRSPGLAMWQYF.

The sample holds a few counts of this clonotype. The rearrangement joins TRBV5-1 to TRBJ2-5; D might be TRBD2 (6 bases). V was clipped by 1 base and J by 4 bases, with 11 bases between them. Germline CDR1 and CDR2: SGHRS and YFSETQ. This CDR3 is 14 amino acids long. The CDR3 region has the DNA TGCGCCAGCAGCTTGACAACGGGAGCAGAGACCCAGTACTTC. Protein sequence: CASSLTTGAETQYF.

This clonotype was detected a few times. The chain is built from TRBV5-8 and TRBJ2-7, with 9 bases identical to TRBD1. The V gene end was trimmed by 9 bases and the J gene end by 7 bases; junction bases not matched to a gene: 8. Germline V CDR1 and CDR2: SGHTS, YDEGEE. The CDR3 is 12 amino acids. The CDR3 region is CANDRGTGEQYF. The DNA for the CDR3 is TGTGCCAACGACAGGGGGACGGGGGAGCAGTACTTC.

J is TRBJ2-3 and V is TRBV5-1; the D gene is possibly TRBD2 (6 bases). In germline, CDR1 is SGHRS, CDR2 YFSETQ. V lost 4 bases, J lost 4 bases, and 25 bases lay in between. The CDR3 loop spans 18 amino acids. The CDR3 DNA reads as TGCGCCAGCAGCCCGGGTATTATAAGGGGAGGAGCGTCAGATACGCAGTATTTT. Residues: CASSPGIIRGGASDTQYF. Looking up the rest from reference TRBV5-1 and TRBJ2-3 gives the full variable domain: KAGVTQTPRYLIKTRGQQVTLSCSPISGHRSVSWYQQTPGQGLQFLFEYFSETQRNKGNFPGRFSGRQFSNSRSEMNVSTLELGDSALYLCASSPGIIRGGASDTQYFGPGTRLTVL.